This note documents a single TCR beta chain sequence. Its antigen is undetermined. It was cDNA, reverse transcribed from extracted RNA, that served as the sequencing template. Some clones are missing from TCRdb's copy, which holds only in-frame ones; the method was immunoSEQ multiplex PCR. The sample shows 150,000 to 200,000 clones, roughly 65% of them seen only once. This record belongs to a study of CD8+ T cells in alopecia areata. The CDR3 runs to 10 residues. V was cut by 6 bases and J by 3 bases, with 3 bases left in between. CDR1 and CDR2 (germline): SEHNR, FQNEAQ (reference sequence). Study-wide findings and caveats: Scalp samples also contribute reads from the resident alphabeta T cells found in normal skin. Patients shared TCRs less clearly than mice did, possibly for HLA-related reasons.

The treatment: oral pan-JAK inhibitor, 5-10 mg twice daily. The input for sequencing was CD4+ T cells sorted from blood, taken at week 4, from a patient treated with tofacitinib. The TCR comes from a human donor with alopecia areata. V and J are TRBV7-9 and TRBJ2-7, with unresolved D. The CDR3 reads CASSGYEQYF. The CDR3 DNA reads TGTGCCAGCAGTGGCTACGAGCAGTACTTC.